What follows are 14 T cell receptor beta chains derived from one specimen sequenced in a study of Ad26.COV2.S vaccination and SARS-CoV-2 variants. Indicated treatment: 15 to 20 received Ad26.COV2.S at low or high dose, single or two shots; five or six received placebo; per-sample allocation not given. The samples date from day 63 after the first vaccine or placebo injection. The data were produced by immunoSEQ multiplex PCR, yet TCRdb's version contains in-frame clones alone and is incomplete. The table includes roughly 350,000 clones, around 89% detected once. Here the sequenced sample was peripheral blood, taken in a trial of Ad26.COV2.S vaccine versus placebo. These receptor sequences come from a person between 18 and 60 years old who received the Ad26.COV2.S COVID-19 vaccine or a placebo.

V and J are TRBV30 and TRBJ2-2; possibly TRBD1 for D (6 bases). Germline values: CDR1 GTSNPN, CDR2 SVGIG (reference sequence). V lost 1 base, J lost 5 bases, and 11 bases lay in between. The CDR3 sequence is 14 residues long. This chain's CDR3 is CAWSAVQGTGELFF. CDR3 nucleotides: TGTGCCTGGAGTGCAGTCCAGGGGACCGGGGAGCTGTTTTTT.

CDR3 sequence reads: CASSLGGTGELFF. The CDR3 DNA reads as TGTGCCAGCAGCTTAGGGGGCACCGGGGAGCTGTTTTTT. V and J are TRBV5-4 and TRBJ2-2, with D tentatively TRBD1 (6 bases). Germline V gives CDR1 SGHNT, CDR2 YYREEE (reference sequence). The CDR3 spans 13 residues. The V end lost 2 bases, the J end lost 4 bases, and 6 bases lay between the germline ends.

The CDR3 DNA is TGTGCCAGCAGTTACTCGTCCCCGGACAGTTCCTACGAGCAGTACTTC. As protein: CASSYSSPDSSYEQYF. This sequence joins TRBV6-5 and TRBJ2-7; a possible D gene is TRBD1 (6 bases). Deletions cut 0 bases from V and 1 base from J, with 13 bases between. Germline V gene lookup returns CDR1 MNHEY and CDR2 SVGAGI. CDR3 length: 16 amino acids.

CDR3 nucleotides: TGCGCCAGCAGCCAATTCCCCGAGAACGCTTTGGGCGGTGAGCAGTTCTTC. It codes for CASSQFPENALGGEQFF. The J gene is TRBJ2-1, the V gene TRBV4-1; D uncertain. Germline V CDR1 and CDR2: MGHRA, YSYEKL. Trimming shortened V by 2 bases and J by 9 bases, and 23 bases separated the two germline ends. The CDR3 spans 17 residues.

This chain connects TRBV27 to TRBJ2-1; D is undetermined. Trimming removed 6 bases at V and 5 bases at J, with 14 bases between. The CDR3 loop spans 14 amino acids. Germline values: CDR1 MNHEY, CDR2 SMNVEV (reference sequence). The CDR3 here is CASRKVITDNEQFF. The CDR3 DNA reads as TGTGCCAGCAGGAAGGTGATTACCGACAATGAGCAGTTCTTC.

V is TRBV2 and J is TRBJ1-2, with 7 bases fitting TRBD1. Unmatched junction bases numbered 7, after V lost 3 bases and J lost 6 bases. From germline, CDR1 is SNHLY and CDR2 FYNNEI. This CDR3 has 14 residues. The CDR3 DNA reads TGTGCCAGCAGTGAGACGACAGGGCCCCATGGCTACACCTTC. It is translated as CASSETTGPHGYTF. Looking up the rest from reference TRBV2 and TRBJ1-2 gives the full variable domain: EPEVTQTPSHQVTQMGQEVILRCVPISNHLYFYWYRQILGQKVEFLVSFYNNEISEKSEIFDDQFSVERPDGSNFTLKIRSTKLEDSAMYFCASSETTGPHGYTFGSGTRLTVV.

The rearrangement uses TRBV6-5 and TRBJ2-7; 10 bases match TRBD2. V lost 5 bases, J lost 3 bases, and 7 bases stayed unmatched. Per germline, CDR1 MNHEY and CDR2 SVGAGI. This CDR3 contains 15 residues. CDR3 region: CASSTVAGGLYEQYF. CDR3 sequence (DNA): TGTGCCAGCAGTACTGTAGCGGGAGGTCTCTACGAGCAGTACTTC.

Only one count was recorded for this clone. The chain has TRBV9 and TRBJ1-5; D not certain. Per germline, CDR1 SGDLS and CDR2 YYNGEE. Trimming stripped 4 bases from V and 5 bases from J, with 13 bases between. The CDR3 is 14 residues long. CDR3 DNA: TGTGCCAGCAGCCCTGAGTCCGGGGATCAGCCCCAGCATTTT. Amino acids: CASSPESGDQPQHF.

This clone appeared a single time. This rearrangement joins TRBV28 to TRBJ2-7; 7 nucleotides agree with TRBD1. Germline CDR1 is MDHEN and CDR2 is SYDVKM. The ends lost 6 bases at V and 5 bases at J; junction bases unmatched: 13. This CDR3 region has 15 residues. CDR3 sequence (DNA): TGTGCCAGCAGCCCCCCGGACAGGAAGGGCGACGAGCAGTACTTC. This sequence encodes CASSPPDRKGDEQYF. Based on the CDR3 plus reference TRBV28 and TRBJ2-7, the full variable domain is DVKVTQSSRYLVKRTGEKVFLECVQDMDHENMFWYRQDPGLGLRLIYFSYDVKMKEKGDIPEGYSVSREKKERFSLILESASTNQTSMYLCASSPPDRKGDEQYFGPGTRLTVT.

The genes are TRBV11-2 and TRBJ1-3; D gene uncertain. The CDR3 contains 18 residues. Germline CDR1 SGHAT, CDR2 FQNNGV. The V gene lost 4 bases and the J gene lost 0 bases, with 19 bases spanning the gap. CDR3 in amino acids: CASSSQSIQSISGNTIYF. The CDR3 nucleotides are TGTGCCAGCAGCTCCCAGTCGATACAATCCATCTCTGGAAACACCATATATTTT.

The table lists this clone with a count of one. The V and J genes are TRBV7-8 and TRBJ1-3; 9 bases fit TRBD1. The germline CDR1 and CDR2 sequences are SGHVS and FQNEAQ. J gave up 5 bases and V 5 bases, and 7 bases lay outside the gene matches. The CDR3 has 15 residues. The CDR3 bases are TGTGCCAGCAGCCGCGGGACAGGGTCCCGAAACACCATATATTTT. Its protein is CASSRGTGSRNTIYF.

The chain couples TRBV19 to TRBJ1-2; D uncertain. Between the trimmed V and J ends, which lost 6 bases and 0 bases, there was a span of 5 bases. Germline CDR1 LNHDA, CDR2 SQIVND (reference sequence). CDR3 length: 12 residues. CDR3 in amino acids: CASREANYGYTF. The CDR3, as DNA: TGTGCCAGTAGAGAGGCTAACTATGGCTACACCTTC.

V gene TRBV2 combines with J gene TRBJ2-1; 7 positions agree with TRBD2. The J segment lost 12 bases and the V segment lost 4 bases, leaving 15 bases of the junction unmatched. The CDR3 is 15 residues long. Germline CDR1 reads SNHLY; CDR2 reads FYNNEI. The CDR3 DNA reads TGTGCCAGCAGTGTAAGAGCTAGGCGGGGGATGGGGCAGTTCTTC. Its translation: CASSVRARRGMGQFF.

This chain uses TRBV6-1 with TRBJ2-7; 10 nucleotides match TRBD1. The CDR3 sequence is 16 residues long. V was clipped by 4 bases and J by 5 bases; unmatched bases: 11. CDR1 is MNHNS, CDR2 SASEGT, per germline. CDR3 sequence reads: CASSGFSGTGVHEQYF. DNA for the CDR3: TGTGCCAGCAGTGGGTTTTCAGGGACAGGGGTCCACGAGCAGTACTTC.